This TCR beta chain appears in the sequencing data of a study of molecular identifiers for immune sequencing clone quantification. It was from 20,000 to 1,000,000 sorted cells, with 10%, 30% or 50% RNA, that naive CD8 libraries came. Germline V gene sequence: CDR1 MDHEN, CDR2 SYDVKM. The CDR3 loop spans 17 amino acids. This clonotype was picked up a small number of times. Its antigen is unknown. The junction shows a germline mismatch at one end, possibly a read error. General study points: Whereas naive cells kept under 1% of molecules in clones above 20 RNA copies, such clones held over 98% in effectors. Jurkat TCR RNA from one cell was spiked into 1 million or so naive cells, and it was reportedly detectable there.

With listed TCR primers and previously described methods, bulk TCR libraries were prepared. TCRdb fed the PCR reads into MiXCR, producing one record per CDR3 protein. The sample includes some 580,000 distinct CDR3 sequences, around 25% of them seen just once. The J gene is TRBJ1-5, the V gene TRBV28, with D possibly being TRBD1 (5 bases). The sequence came from a human donor in good health. Some libraries in this study had Jurkat cell RNA spiked in. Sequencing was done on a sample of naive CD8+ T cells from blood, with Jurkat cell RNA spiked in. The subset was: FACS-sorted CD8+CD4-CCR7+CD45RA+ naive T cells. The CDR3 DNA follows: TGTGCCAACAGTTTCCGGGGGACTATGGGGAGCAATCAGCCCCAGCATTTT. Amino acid sequence: CANSFRGTMGSNQPQHF. The whole variable domain, filled in from reference TRBV28 and TRBJ1-5, reads DVKVTQSSRYLVKRTGEKVFLECVQDMDHENMFWYRQDPGLGLRLIYFSYDVKMKEKGDIPEGYSVSREKKERFSLILESASTNQTSMYLCANSFRGTMGSNQPQHFGDGTRLSIL.